The source of this TCR beta chain is a study of cytomegalovirus exposure and HLA in healthy donors. Whole-study findings and limits: In a later analysis, HLA-C alleles had the fewest associated TCRs, DRB1 alleles the most. A later analysis reportedly found that, within productive TCRs, an Asian-associated ancestry cluster had fewer N-insertions than the mean observed across the roughly 700 donors.

CDR1 and CDR2 (germline): SGHRS, YFSETQ. This CDR3 is built from 14 residues. V gave up 3 bases and J gave up 0 bases, with 10 bases separating them. As to this clone: Its matching antigen is unknown.

PCR employed 60 Vbeta and 13 Jbeta primers. The table came from immunoSEQ multiplex PCR; TCRdb's copy has only in-frame clones and leaves some out. Among over 100,000 clones, around three quarters were seen once, and the ten largest hold approximately 3%. The chain recombines TRBV5-1 with TRBJ2-7, with D perhaps matching TRBD1 (5 bases). This receptor was obtained from a woman between 18 and 29 years old in good health and CMV-seropositive. The sequenced sample was PBMCs. The CDR3 sequence: CASSYSDSSYEQYF. DNA for the CDR3: TGCGCCAGCAGCTACTCCGACAGCTCCTACGAGCAGTACTTC.